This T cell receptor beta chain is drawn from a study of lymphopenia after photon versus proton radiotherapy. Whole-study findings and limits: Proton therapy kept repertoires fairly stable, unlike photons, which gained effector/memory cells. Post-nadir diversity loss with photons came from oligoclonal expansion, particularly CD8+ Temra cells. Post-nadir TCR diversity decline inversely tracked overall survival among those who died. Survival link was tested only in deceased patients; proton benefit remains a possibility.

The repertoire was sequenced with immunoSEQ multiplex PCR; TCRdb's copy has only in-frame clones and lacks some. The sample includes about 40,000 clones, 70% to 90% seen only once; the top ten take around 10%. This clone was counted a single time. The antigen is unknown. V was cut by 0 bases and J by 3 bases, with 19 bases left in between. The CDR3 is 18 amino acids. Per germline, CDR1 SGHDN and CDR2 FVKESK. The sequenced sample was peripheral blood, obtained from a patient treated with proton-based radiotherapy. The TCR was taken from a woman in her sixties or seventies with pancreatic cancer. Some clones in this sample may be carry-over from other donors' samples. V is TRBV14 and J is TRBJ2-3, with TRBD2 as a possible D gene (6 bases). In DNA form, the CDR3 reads TGTGCCAGCAGCCAAGATAGAGGTTTCGGGAGTACGACAGATACGCAGTATTTT. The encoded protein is CASSQDRGFGSTTDTQYF.